The next 30 T cell receptor beta chains were all read from a single sample in a study of beta chain features in type 1 diabetes. Study findings and constraints: Shortening of TCRB CDR3s, moderate but significant, appeared in all four CD4+ subsets of Type 1 diabetes patients.

Isolated RNA was reverse transcribed in full, so expressed TCRB transcripts were sequenced. This table comes from immunoSEQ multiplex PCR, and its TCRdb copy is limited to in-frame clones, with some not included. The data hold 300,000 or so clones, with 13% observed a single time. These receptors lack a known antigen. Sequencing input: naive CD4+ T cells from blood. The receptors were gathered from a young woman with type 1 diabetes.

This clone turned up a few times. The chain employs TRBV7-9 and TRBJ2-4; D is uncertain. Germline-derived CDR1 and CDR2 are SEHNR and FQNEAQ (reference sequence). V lost 4 bases to trimming and J lost 7 bases, with 14 bases between them. This CDR3 is built from 14 residues. The CDR3 nucleotides read TGTGCCAGCAGCTCTTCCGGGTTGGCGAACATTCAGTACTTC. The encoded protein is CASSSSGLANIQYF.

The chain joins TRBV9 to TRBJ1-5, with D possibly matching TRBD1 (6 bases). The CDR3 consists of 15 residues. The V and J ends lost 4 bases and 5 bases respectively, with 16 bases between them. The germline gives CDR1 SGDLS, CDR2 YYNGEE. The CDR3 loop reads CASSPGGDIDQPQHF. Here the CDR3 DNA reads TGTGCCAGCAGCCCGGGGGGGGACATAGATCAGCCCCAGCATTTT.

V and J are TRBV29-1 and TRBJ1-1; unclear D gene. Germline CDR1 is SQVTM and CDR2 is ANQGSEA. The CDR3 is 14 amino acids. Trimming cost V 7 bases and J 0 bases, with 15 bases left between them. DNA for the CDR3: TGCAGCGCCGGAGTGGTAAGGCTGAACACTGAAGCTTTCTTT. Protein: CSAGVVRLNTEAFF.

This clone was seen more than once but under ten times. The sample contains more than one DNA sequence encoding this CDR3. V gene TRBV19 combines with J gene TRBJ2-2; D not resolved. The V gene's germline CDR1 is LNHDA and CDR2 SQIVND (reference sequence). This CDR3 region has 12 residues. V was trimmed by 6 bases and J by 2 bases, leaving 4 bases between them. The CDR3 DNA sequence: TGTGCCAGTAGCAAAAACACCGGGGAGCTGTTTTTT. This translates into CASSKNTGELFF.

The V call is TRBV28, the J call TRBJ2-7, with 10 bases fitting TRBD1. V shed 4 bases, J shed 4 bases, and the junction held 7 bases outside the gene matches. The CDR3 has 15 residues. Germline V gene data show CDR1 as MDHEN and CDR2 as SYDVKM. DNA for the CDR3: TGTGCCAGCAGTTATTCCGGGACAGGGGTTTACGAGCAGTACTTC. Translating it yields CASSYSGTGVYEQYF.

This rearrangement joins TRBV30 to TRBJ2-3, with 12 bases that match TRBD2. This CDR3 region has 13 residues. The germline gives CDR1 GTSNPN, CDR2 SVGIG (reference sequence). The trim removed 5 bases at V and 5 bases at J, leaving 2 bases unmatched. The CDR3 sequence is CAWQGLAGDTQYF. The CDR3 bases are TGTGCCTGGCAGGGACTAGCGGGAGATACGCAGTATTTT.

The sample holds a few counts of this clone. The genes are TRBV30 and TRBJ2-4, with D possibly matching TRBD2 (6 bases). This CDR3 is built from 12 residues. Germline assignment: CDR1 GTSNPN and CDR2 SVGIG (reference sequence). With 4 bases removed from V and 7 bases from J, the gap between germline ends came to 11 bases. This CDR3 is CAWTDGGNIQYF. The CDR3 nucleotides read TGTGCCTGGACAGATGGGGGGAACATTCAGTACTTC. Using reference TRBV30 and TRBJ2-4 for the parts outside the CDR3, the full variable domain is SQTIHQWPATLVQPVGSPLSLECTVEGTSNPNLYWYRQAAGRGLQLLFYSVGIGQISSEVPQNLSASRPQDRQFILSSKKLLLSDSGFYLCAWTDGGNIQYFGAGTRLSVL.

This chain joins TRBV30 and TRBJ2-2; 9 nucleotides line up with TRBD2. The CDR3 totals 15 residues. Unmatched junction bases numbered 4, after V lost 2 bases and J lost 3 bases. Looked up from germline, CDR1 is GTSNPN and CDR2 is SVGIG (reference sequence). CDR3 protein: CAWSLSGSHTGELFF. Written as DNA, the CDR3 is TGTGCCTGGAGTCTTAGCGGGAGCCACACCGGGGAGCTGTTTTTT.

This clone has only a few counts. At the DNA level, this CDR3 is encoded by other sequences in the same sample as well. V gene TRBV7-3 combines with J gene TRBJ1-1, with D maybe TRBD1 (5 bases). V dropped 2 bases and J dropped 0 bases, with 10 bases sitting between them. The CDR3 totals 15 residues. CDR1 and CDR2 (germline): SGHTA, FQGTGA. CDR3 coding DNA: TGTGCCAGCAGCTTATTGGGGGGGATGAACACTGAAGCTTTCTTT. Translation gives CASSLLGGMNTEAFF.

In its sample, this clone was seen a few times. CDR3 loop: CAGKTGPDTEAFF. The CDR3 DNA is TGTGCCGGCAAAACAGGGCCCGACACTGAAGCTTTCTTT. The chain couples TRBV6-6 to TRBJ1-1; D perhaps matches TRBD1 (6 bases). V was clipped by 11 bases and J by 3 bases, with 16 bases between them. Germline CDR1 is MNHNY and CDR2 is SVGAGI (reference sequence). The CDR3 runs to 13 residues.

The genes are TRBV9 and TRBJ2-5, with TRBD1 matching over 11 bases. With 0 bases clipped from V and 5 bases from J, the junction kept 12 bases outside the gene matches. In germline, CDR1 is SGDLS, CDR2 YYNGEE. The CDR3 runs to 18 residues. This CDR3 reads CASSVGSGQGAAGETQYF. The CDR3 DNA reads as TGTGCCAGCAGCGTAGGAAGCGGACAGGGGGCTGCCGGGGAGACCCAGTACTTC.

CDR3 DNA sequence: TGTGCCAGCAGGGGGGGGAACCTCCCGGGTCCACAGAACAATGAGCAGTTCTTC. Translated: CASRGGNLPGPQNNEQFF. This chain uses TRBV2 with TRBJ2-1, with 7 bases fitting TRBD2. V shed 6 bases and J 5 bases; nucleotides not matched to a gene: 19. The CDR3 has 18 amino acids. Germline V CDR1 and CDR2: SNHLY, FYNNEI.

CDR3 protein: CASSAGDHVQPQHF. The DNA of the CDR3 is TGTGCCAGTAGTGCGGGGGACCATGTCCAGCCCCAGCATTTT. V and J are TRBV19 and TRBJ1-5; tentative D call: TRBD1 (5 bases). CDR3 length equals 14 residues. Trimming took off 5 bases at V and 7 bases at J, with 15 bases between the two ends. Germline values: CDR1 LNHDA, CDR2 SQIVND (reference sequence). Variable domain in full (rest from reference TRBV19 and TRBJ1-5): DGGITQSPKYLFRKEGQNVTLSCEQNLNHDAMYWYRQDPGQGLRLIYYSQIVNDFQKGDIAEGYSVSREKKESFPLTVTSAQKNPTAFYLCASSAGDHVQPQHFGDGTRLSIL.

This chain connects TRBV19 to TRBJ1-1; D gene uncertain. The CDR3 sequence is 13 residues long. The germline V gene has CDR1 LNHDA and CDR2 SQIVND (reference sequence). Trimming took 5 bases from V and 0 from J, leaving 7 bases between them. CDR3 in DNA: TGTGCCAGTAGTCCAAACATGAACACTGAAGCTTTCTTT. Amino acids: CASSPNMNTEAFF.

This clone showed up just a few times. This chain links TRBV19 with TRBJ1-3; possibly TRBD1 for D (6 bases). From germline, CDR1 is LNHDA and CDR2 SQIVND (reference sequence). The V gene lost 4 bases and the J gene lost 3 bases, with 13 bases spanning the gap. This CDR3 has 15 residues. The CDR3 region has the DNA TGTGCCAGTAGTACCACGGACAGTTATGGAAACACCATATATTTT. Translated, it gives CASSTTDSYGNTIYF. Using reference TRBV19 and TRBJ1-3 for the parts outside the CDR3, the full variable domain is DGGITQSPKYLFRKEGQNVTLSCEQNLNHDAMYWYRQDPGQGLRLIYYSQIVNDFQKGDIAEGYSVSREKKESFPLTVTSAQKNPTAFYLCASSTTDSYGNTIYFGEGSWLTVV.

The V call is TRBV30, the J call TRBJ2-1; possibly TRBD2 for D (5 bases). Germline CDR1 is GTSNPN and CDR2 is SVGIG (reference sequence). The CDR3 spans 14 residues. Between the trimmed V and J ends, which lost 3 bases and 0 bases, there was a span of 9 bases. In DNA, the CDR3 is TGTGCCTGGAGCCAAGGGAGCTCCTACAATGAGCAGTTCTTC. This translates into CAWSQGSSYNEQFF. Based on the CDR3 plus reference TRBV30 and TRBJ2-1, the full variable domain is SQTIHQWPATLVQPVGSPLSLECTVEGTSNPNLYWYRQAAGRGLQLLFYSVGIGQISSEVPQNLSASRPQDRQFILSSKKLLLSDSGFYLCAWSQGSSYNEQFFGPGTRLTVL.

This clone was seen a few times. V gene TRBV9 combines with J gene TRBJ2-7; 7 bases align to TRBD1. V shed 4 bases and J 6 bases; nucleotides not matched to a gene: 7. Germline V gene sequence: CDR1 SGDLS, CDR2 YYNGEE. The CDR3 runs to 13 residues. The chain's CDR3 is CASSQSDRSEQYV. CDR3 bases: TGTGCCAGCAGCCAGTCGGACAGGAGCGAGCAGTACGTC.

This clone was observed a few times. DNA of the CDR3: TGCGCCAGCAGCTTGGCTGGGACTAGCGGGAGCGGGCAAGAGACCCAGTACTTC. Residues: CASSLAGTSGSGQETQYF. The chain employs TRBV5-1 and TRBJ2-5, with TRBD2 matching 14 bases. Trimming took 0 bases from V and 2 from J; bases not matched to a gene: 6. CDR1 SGHRS and CDR2 YFSETQ come from the germline V gene. The CDR3 runs 18 residues.

There are a few counts of this clone. V usage is TRBV11-3 and J usage is TRBJ1-1, with D uncertain. In germline, CDR1 is SGHNT, CDR2 YENEEA. The CDR3 consists of 15 residues. V lost 0 bases and J 7 bases, leaving 15 bases between the germline ends. The CDR3 DNA reads as TGTGCCAGCAGCTTAGACGGAGGCAGTTGGGATGAAGCTTTCTTT. This encodes CASSLDGGSWDEAFF.

This clone was seen a handful of times. The V call is TRBV4-1, the J call TRBJ2-1; TRBD2 is a possible D gene (5 bases). Germline V gene data show CDR1 as MGHRA and CDR2 as YSYEKL. With 2 bases removed from V and 10 bases from J, the gap between germline ends came to 12 bases. This CDR3 region has 13 residues. Written as DNA, the CDR3 is TGCGCCAGCAGCCAATCGATGGAGCGGGAGCAGTTCTTC. Translated, it gives CASSQSMEREQFF.

This clone was counted a few times. The rearrangement links TRBV27 to TRBJ1-5; D is unclear. The V end was cut by 5 bases, the J end by 5 bases, with 10 bases between. The CDR3 consists of 13 residues. Germline CDR1 is MNHEY and CDR2 is SMNVEV (reference sequence). In DNA, the CDR3 is TGTGCCAGCAGTCCAAGAGAAGATCAGCCCCAGCATTTT. Its protein product is CASSPREDQPQHF.

This clone has more than one count but fewer than ten. The chain combines TRBV19 with TRBJ2-7, with D tentatively TRBD1 (6 bases). CDR1 is LNHDA and CDR2 is SQIVND in the germline V gene (reference sequence). This CDR3 has 15 amino acids. V lost 5 bases and J 3 bases, leaving 17 bases between the germline ends. In DNA, the CDR3 is TGTGCCAGTAGTCAGAACAGGGTGGGATTCTACGAGCAGTACGTC. As protein: CASSQNRVGFYEQYV.

The chain recombines TRBV18 with TRBJ2-1; D gene ambiguous. CDR3 length equals 13 residues. The V end was cut by 1 base, the J end by 6 bases, with 7 bases between. Germline CDR1 is KGHSH and CDR2 is LQKENI. The CDR3 spells CASSPQAPNEQFF. CDR3 nucleotides: TGTGCCAGCTCACCACAAGCGCCCAATGAGCAGTTCTTC.

This clone was recorded a few times. The gene calls are TRBV7-9 and TRBJ2-1; D unclear. Germline values: CDR1 SEHNR, CDR2 FQNEAQ (reference sequence). This CDR3 is 12 amino acids long. V was trimmed by 7 bases and J by 7 bases, leaving 11 bases between them. The DNA for the CDR3 is TGTGCCAGCACCATATTAGCAAATGAGCAGTTCTTC. Translating gives CASTILANEQFF.

This clone was detected only a few times. This chain uses TRBV18 with TRBJ2-7; 12 bases agree with TRBD2. This CDR3 has 17 residues. Germline CDR1 reads KGHSH; CDR2 reads LQKENI. The V gene end was trimmed by 1 base and the J gene end by 3 bases; junction bases not matched to a gene: 7. In DNA, the CDR3 is TGTGCCAGCTCACCACGTTTGACTAGCGGGAGTTTCTACGAGCAGTACTTC. It codes for CASSPRLTSGSFYEQYF.

This chain connects TRBV6-5 to TRBJ2-5; D may be TRBD1 (5 bases). CDR3 size: 15 residues. Germline loops: CDR1 MNHEY, CDR2 SVGAGI. V shed 0 bases and J shed 6 bases, with 14 bases lying between them. Here the CDR3 reads CASSYSVSAGQTQYF. CDR3 DNA sequence: TGTGCCAGCAGTTACTCGGTCTCGGCAGGGCAGACCCAGTACTTC.

This clone was seen more than once but under ten times. The rearrangement uses TRBV27 and TRBJ2-6, with 7 bases fitting TRBD1. The CDR3 totals 15 residues. The germline CDR1 and CDR2 sequences are MNHEY and SMNVEV (reference sequence). Trimming cost V 7 bases and J 4 bases; bases outside gene matches: 7. The CDR3 sequence: CASKTTGVGANVLTF. The CDR3 region has the DNA TGTGCCAGCAAAACTACAGGGGTAGGGGCCAACGTCCTGACTTTC.

This clone was recorded a few times. The CDR3 nucleotides are TGCAGCGTTGGCCAGATGGCGAACACCGGGGAGCTGTTTTTT. Its protein is CSVGQMANTGELFF. J is TRBJ2-2 and V is TRBV29-1; no firm D call. V shed 4 bases and J shed 0 bases, with 9 bases lying between them. CDR1 and CDR2 from the germline V gene are SQVTM and ANQGSEA. This CDR3 has 14 amino acids.

Concerning this clone itself: This specimen includes other DNA sequences encoding the same CDR3. The chain links TRBV6-6 to TRBJ1-2; TRBD1 aligns across 12 bases. The CDR3 spans 15 residues. Germline V lookup: CDR1 MNHNY, CDR2 SVGAGI (reference sequence). V shed 6 bases, J shed 2 bases, and the junction held 4 bases outside the gene matches. CDR3 residues: CASSTGTGGNYGYTF. The CDR3 coding sequence is TGTGCCAGCAGCACCGGGACAGGGGGCAACTATGGCTACACCTTC.

This clone was seen more than once but under ten times. The chain has TRBV30 and TRBJ1-1; D not certain. The germline V gene has CDR1 GTSNPN and CDR2 SVGIG (reference sequence). V gave up 4 bases and J gave up 5 bases, with 17 bases separating them. This CDR3 comprises 14 residues. CDR3 in DNA: TGTGCCTGGATACGCCTTACATTTTTGACTGAAGCTTTCTTT. Amino acid sequence: CAWIRLTFLTEAFF.